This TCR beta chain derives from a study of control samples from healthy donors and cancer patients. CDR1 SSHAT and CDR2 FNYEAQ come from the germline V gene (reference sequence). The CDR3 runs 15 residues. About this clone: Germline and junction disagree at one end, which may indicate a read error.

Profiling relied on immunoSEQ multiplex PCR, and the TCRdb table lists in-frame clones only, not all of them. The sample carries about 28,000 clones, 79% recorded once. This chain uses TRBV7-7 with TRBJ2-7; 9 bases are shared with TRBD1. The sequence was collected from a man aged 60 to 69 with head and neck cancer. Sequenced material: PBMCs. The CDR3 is CASSAGQGPSYEQYF. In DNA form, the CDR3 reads TGTGCTAGCAGTGCAGGACAGGGGCCCTCCTACGAGCAGTACTTC.